This paragraph reports one TCR beta chain. As yet, its antigen is unknown. This entry belongs to a study of cytomegalovirus exposure and HLA in healthy donors. Study-level results: DRB1 showed the most TCR associations and HLA-C the fewest in a later analysis, as rates varied by HLA locus.

It was with 60 Vbeta and 13 Jbeta primers that the PCR ran. The protocol was immunoSEQ multiplex PCR, while the TCRdb copy is restricted to in-frame clones and leaves out a portion. The sample includes 55,000 to 80,000 clones, just under 80% seen only once; the top ten take 9.7%. The length of the CDR3 is 16 residues. The V and J ends lost 2 bases and 7 bases, in that order; junction bases with no gene match: 12. Germline V gives CDR1 SGHTA, CDR2 FQGNSA. The origin of this receptor is a man aged 35 to 55 in good health and CMV-seronegative. The rearrangement uses TRBV7-2 and TRBJ2-3, with 7 bases identical to TRBD2. Sequencing was performed on PBMCs. CDR3 protein: CASSLQVAGLWNTQYF. CDR3 DNA: TGTGCCAGCAGCTTACAGGTAGCGGGTCTATGGAATACGCAGTATTTT.